Described below is a single T cell receptor (beta chain) sequence and its context. Among Cohort 3 donors, those recovered had two negative PCRs, clearance, or symptom resolution. This specimen belongs to a study of blood T cell repertoires in COVID-19. The method was immunoSEQ multiplex PCR; TCRdb's version includes in-frame clones alone and lacks a portion of them. The data show some 320,000 clones, roughly nine tenths seen once. Material: PBMCs or T cells enriched from blood (not recorded which). The source is a man aged 55 to 70 who had recovered from COVID-19.

The DNA for the CDR3 is TGTGCCAGCAGTGACCGGGGCGGGGGCAATCAGCCCCAGCATTTT. It yields the protein CASSDRGGGNQPQHF. The chain employs TRBV2 and TRBJ1-5; TRBD1 is a possible D gene (5 bases). Germline V CDR1 and CDR2: SNHLY, FYNNEI. There are 15 residues in the CDR3. Trimming removed 3 bases from V and 2 bases from J, with 11 bases in between.